The 18 T cell receptor beta chains presented below share a single source sample, sequenced in a study of graft-versus-host responses after intestinal transplantation. TCRdb's table, derived via immunoSEQ multiplex PCR, lists solely in-frame clones and lacks some. The sample consists of roughly 110,000 clones, about 92% of them appearing once. The antigens for these receptors are not known. The specimen comprised unstimulated CD4+ T cells sorted from spleen or lymph node cells, sampled before transplant. Receptors originate from a human donor who was the organ donor for an intestinal transplant.

This chain links TRBV2 with TRBJ2-1; D might be TRBD2 (5 bases). Germline assignment: CDR1 SNHLY and CDR2 FYNNEI. The length of the CDR3 is 11 residues. V dropped 7 bases and J dropped 13 bases, with 14 bases sitting between them. CDR3 in DNA: TGTGCCAGCAATAATCCGGGAACCCAGTTCTTC. This sequence encodes CASNNPGTQFF.

This chain joins TRBV7-2 and TRBJ2-7, with 11 bases identical to TRBD2. The CDR3 totals 15 residues. V lost 5 bases and J lost 2; bases outside the gene matches: 5. Germline V lookup: CDR1 SGHTA, CDR2 FQGNSA. CDR3 sequence reads: CASSPGTSGPYEQYF. CDR3 nucleotides: TGTGCCAGCAGCCCCGGGACTAGCGGACCCTACGAGCAGTACTTC.

The V gene is TRBV6-6, the J gene TRBJ1-2; 9 bases fit TRBD1. Germline values: CDR1 MNHNY, CDR2 SVGAGI (reference sequence). The ends lost 7 bases at V and 5 bases at J; junction bases unmatched: 5. This CDR3 has 13 residues. CDR3 residues: CASIQGAGYGYTF. In nucleotides, the CDR3 is TGTGCCAGCATACAGGGGGCTGGATATGGCTACACCTTC.

This clone was detected a few times. The chain uses TRBV6-1 and TRBJ1-3; no definite D call. V dropped 5 bases and J dropped 0 bases, with 8 bases sitting between them. The CDR3 runs 14 residues. Germline CDR1 and CDR2: MNHNS and SASEGT. Here the CDR3 reads CASSISDSGNTIYF. CDR3 coding DNA: TGTGCCAGCAGTATTAGCGACTCTGGAAACACCATATATTTT.

The chain couples TRBV4-2 to TRBJ2-2; D possibly corresponds to TRBD2 (5 bases). This CDR3 spans 14 amino acids. The V gene's germline CDR1 is LGHNA and CDR2 YNFKEQ. V lost 4 bases, J lost 6 bases, and 12 bases lay in between. The CDR3 loop is CASSRELGPGELFF. CDR3 coding DNA: TGTGCCAGCAGCCGAGAACTAGGGCCCGGGGAGCTGTTTTTT.

The chain employs TRBV5-5 and TRBJ2-2, with D perhaps matching TRBD2 (6 bases). The V end lost 2 bases, the J end lost 7 bases, and 9 bases lay between the germline ends. CDR1 and CDR2 from the germline V gene are SGHKS and YYEKEE (reference sequence). The CDR3 loop spans 13 amino acids. The CDR3, as DNA: TGTGCCAGCAGCTTTCAGGGAGGCGGGGAGCTGTTTTTT. Its translation is CASSFQGGGELFF.

This clone was seen just once. The V call is TRBV6-1, the J call TRBJ1-2; D may be TRBD1 (5 bases). CDR3 size: 15 residues. Per germline, CDR1 MNHNS and CDR2 SASEGT. Trimming stripped 7 bases from V and 8 bases from J, with 23 bases between. This chain's CDR3 is CASTTIGTGTYGYTF. The CDR3 DNA is TGTGCCAGCACCACAATCGGGACCGGGACGTACGGCTACACCTTC.

The CDR3 spells CASSGTGTGNTIYF. CDR3 bases: TGTGCCAGCAGTGGGACAGGGACAGGAAACACCATATATTTT. The rearrangement links TRBV2 to TRBJ1-3, with 8 bases that match TRBD1. Trimming cost V 4 bases and J 4 bases; bases outside gene matches: 3. The CDR3 totals 14 residues. Germline assignment: CDR1 SNHLY and CDR2 FYNNEI.

The V and J genes are TRBV11-2 and TRBJ2-5, with TRBD2 matching over 10 bases. The CDR3 has 14 amino acids. The germline gives CDR1 SGHAT, CDR2 FQNNGV. V lost 5 bases to trimming and J lost 4 bases; unmatched junction nucleotides: 4. CDR3 protein: CASSRRTSGETQYF. The CDR3 DNA reads as TGTGCCAGCAGCCGCCGGACTAGCGGAGAGACCCAGTACTTC. Full variable domain (rest looked up from reference TRBV11-2 and TRBJ2-5): EAGVAQSPRYKIIEKRQSVAFWCNPISGHATLYWYQQILGQGPKLLIQFQNNGVVDDSQLPKDRFSAERLKGVDSTLKIQPAKLEDSAVYLCASSRRTSGETQYFGPGTRLLVL.

In its sample, this clone was seen once. The genes are TRBV28 and TRBJ2-3; D is unresolved. With 0 bases removed from V and 0 bases from J, the gap between germline ends came to 7 bases. CDR3 length: 15 residues. Germline CDR1 is MDHEN and CDR2 is SYDVKM. The CDR3 here is CASSLWGSSTDTQYF. The DNA for the CDR3 is TGTGCCAGCAGTTTATGGGGTTCTAGCACAGATACGCAGTATTTT.

This chain connects TRBV5-1 to TRBJ2-7; 11 positions agree with TRBD2. Germline V gene lookup returns CDR1 SGHRS and CDR2 YFSETQ. This CDR3 is built from 14 residues. The V segment lost 4 bases and the J segment 0 bases; nucleotides outside the gene matches: 0. CDR3 sequence reads: CASSGLAGSYEQYF. The CDR3 nucleotides are TGCGCCAGCAGCGGACTAGCGGGCTCCTACGAGCAGTACTTC.

The J gene is TRBJ1-5, the V gene TRBV5-8; TRBD1 matches at 8 bases. The germline V gene encodes CDR1 SGHTS and CDR2 YDEGEE. The CDR3 is made up of 18 amino acids. The V segment lost 3 bases and the J segment 2 bases; nucleotides outside the gene matches: 13. Here the CDR3 reads CASSSVYAGGWGNQPQHF. The CDR3 DNA follows: TGTGCCAGCAGCTCCGTCTACGCAGGGGGCTGGGGCAATCAGCCCCAGCATTTT.

The rearrangement joins TRBV19 to TRBJ2-7; TRBD1 is a possible D gene (6 bases). Germline loops: CDR1 LNHDA, CDR2 SQIVND (reference sequence). The CDR3 runs 14 residues. The V gene lost 6 bases and the J gene lost 3 bases, with 15 bases spanning the gap. DNA of the CDR3: TGTGCCAGTAGCCGGACAGTCACAAACTACGAGCAGTACTTC. Protein sequence: CASSRTVTNYEQYF.

As DNA, the CDR3 is TGTGCCAGCGGGACGTACCGATATAGCAATCAGCCCCAGCATTTT. This translates into CASGTYRYSNQPQHF. The chain recombines TRBV6-5 with TRBJ1-5; D perhaps matches TRBD1 (5 bases). The CDR3 totals 15 residues. V was pared by 8 bases and J by 0 bases, with 14 bases between. CDR1 and CDR2 (germline): MNHEY, SVGAGI.

The chain is built from TRBV7-2 and TRBJ2-5; D not resolved. V dropped 1 base and J dropped 4 bases, with 4 bases sitting between them. The CDR3 extends over 12 amino acids. Germline CDR1 and CDR2: SGHTA and FQGNSA. CDR3 bases: TGTGCCAGCAGCTTAGTTGTAGAGACCCAGTACTTC. Translated, it gives CASSLVVETQYF.

This clone was seen once. The chain is built from TRBV14 and TRBJ2-7; D remains unclear. This CDR3 spans 14 amino acids. Germline V gene lookup returns CDR1 SGHDN and CDR2 FVKESK. The ends were cut back, 4 bases at V and 5 bases at J, with 15 bases in the middle. CDR3 protein: CASSPTLLVHEQYF. CDR3 in DNA: TGTGCCAGCAGCCCCACACTATTAGTACACGAGCAGTACTTC.

The chain uses TRBV6-5 and TRBJ2-5, with 7 nucleotides matching TRBD1. CDR3 length: 13 residues. Germline CDR1 MNHEY, CDR2 SVGAGI. The trim removed 6 bases at V and 7 bases at J, leaving 8 bases unmatched. CDR3 nucleotides: TGTGCCAGCAGAAACGACAGGGAAGGGACCCAGTACTTC. As protein: CASRNDREGTQYF.

The genes are TRBV19 and TRBJ1-1, with D tentatively TRBD1 (6 bases). The CDR3 runs to 13 residues. From germline, CDR1 is LNHDA and CDR2 SQIVND (reference sequence). V lost 3 bases and J lost 8, with 13 bases in between. In DNA form, the CDR3 reads TGTGCCAGTAGTATTGGAGGACAGTACGAAGCTTTCTTT. It is translated as CASSIGGQYEAFF.